Described below is a single TCR beta chain sequence and its context. Antigen unknown. This entry comes from a study of vaccination effects on CD4 cells after COVID-19. Study details: Samples collected post-vaccine were obtained a median of 72 days after the second dose. General study results and limits: Infection- and vaccine-induced clones contracted markedly late after vaccination.

Sequenced by immunoSEQ multiplex PCR; TCRdb stores in-frame clones only, minus some. The sample gives some 50,000 clones, around 80% of which show up once; 5.4% is in the top ten. When more than 9 days of culture had elapsed, CD4+ T cells were isolated. PCR showed that the person got SARS-CoV-2 infection at some point between March and December 2020. The vaccine given was either BNT162b2 or mRNA-1273, in two doses. Germline CDR1 is SEHNR and CDR2 is FQNEAQ (reference sequence). V was pared by 1 base and J by 3 bases, with 7 bases of the junction left unmatched. This CDR3 region has 17 residues. The chain couples TRBV7-9 to TRBJ2-1, with TRBD2 identical over 9 bases. This sequence originates from a human donor who had a prior SARS-CoV-2 infection. This sample comprised CD4+ T cells from PBMCs cultured without peptide, obtained after COVID-19 vaccination. CDR3 region: CASSLGVSGGHYNEQFF. The CDR3 coding sequence is TGTGCCAGCAGCTTAGGGGTTAGCGGGGGTCACTACAATGAGCAGTTCTTC.